One sample yielded the 15 T cell receptor beta chains listed below, sequenced in a study of shared clonotypes between healthy human individuals. Assay used: immunoSEQ multiplex PCR; TCRdb lists only in-frame clones, some missing. The repertoire holds some 2 million clones, with over 85% as singletons. The naive CD8 fraction comprised CD45RO-negative cells positively selected for CCR7 and excluded terminally differentiated effector memory CD45RA+ cells. Sequenced material: naive CD8+ T cells sorted from blood. The receptors stem from a man aged 18 to 30 in good health.

The chain is built from TRBV10-1 and TRBJ2-7, with D possibly TRBD2 on 5 matching bases. V gave up 10 bases and J gave up 3 bases, with 13 bases separating them. Germline CDR1 WNHNN, CDR2 SYGVQD (reference sequence). The CDR3 consists of 12 residues. The CDR3 region is CATQSRDYEQYF. CDR3 sequence (DNA): TGCGCCACTCAAAGTCGGGACTACGAGCAGTACTTC.

The chain joins TRBV19 to TRBJ1-1; 8 bases align to TRBD1. This CDR3 contains 11 residues. After removal of 7 bases from V and 14 bases from J, the junction contained 9 bases not matched to a gene. CDR1 and CDR2 (germline): LNHDA, SQIVND (reference sequence). CDR3 bases: TGTGCCAGTAAGCTACAGGGGGTATCGTTCTTT. Translation gives CASKLQGVSFF.

This sequence joins TRBV9 and TRBJ2-5; D assignment may be TRBD1 or TRBD2 (7 bases each). CDR3 size: 14 residues. The germline V gene has CDR1 SGDLS and CDR2 YYNGEE. Trimming shortened V by 4 bases and J by 5 bases, and 15 bases separated the two germline ends. CDR3 in amino acids: CASSWGGGEETQYF. In DNA, the CDR3 is TGTGCCAGCAGCTGGGGAGGGGGCGAGGAGACCCAGTACTTC. Complete variable domain (other parts from reference TRBV9 and TRBJ2-5): DSGVTQTPKHLITATGQRVTLRCSPRSGDLSVYWYQQSLDQGLQFLIQYYNGEERAKGNILERFSAQQFPDLHSELNLSSLELGDSALYFCASSWGGGEETQYFGPGTRLLVL.

The chain is built from TRBV7-9 and TRBJ1-1, with TRBD1 matching 11 bases. In germline, CDR1 is SEHNR, CDR2 FQNEAQ (reference sequence). The CDR3 has 16 residues. Trimming cost V 1 base and J 7 bases; bases outside gene matches: 8. The CDR3 bases are TGTGCCAGCAGCTTAGTTCCGGGACAGGGGGGAAATGAAGCTTTCTTT. It specifies CASSLVPGQGGNEAFF.

This chain joins TRBV7-6 and TRBJ2-7; 11 bases map to TRBD1. The CDR3 length is 14 residues. Looked up from germline, CDR1 is SGHVS and CDR2 is FNYEAQ. After removal of 5 bases from V and 3 bases from J, the junction contained 3 bases not matched to a gene. The DNA for the CDR3 is TGTGCCAGCAGCGCCGGGACAGGGGGCTACGAGCAGTACTTC. This translates into CASSAGTGGYEQYF.

The CDR3 loop is CASSLGGGGGQPQHF. The CDR3 DNA reads as TGTGCCAGCAGCTTGGGAGGGGGAGGGGGTCAGCCCCAGCATTTT. The chain links TRBV5-6 to TRBJ1-5; D may be TRBD1 (6 bases). V lost 0 bases to trimming and J lost 6 bases, with 13 bases between them. Germline V gene lookup returns CDR1 SGHDT and CDR2 YYEEEE. The CDR3 consists of 15 residues.

A note on this clone: Other nucleotide sequences in the sample specify the same CDR3. The chain employs TRBV6-5 and TRBJ2-7; D may correspond to TRBD1 or TRBD2 (5 bases each). Trimming took 0 bases from V and 1 from J, leaving 13 bases between them. This CDR3 spans 16 amino acids. Germline-derived CDR1 and CDR2 are MNHEY and SVGAGI. The CDR3 loop is CASSYSTGQKSYEQYF. The CDR3 DNA reads as TGTGCCAGCAGTTACTCGACGGGGCAGAAGTCCTACGAGCAGTACTTC.

The gene calls are TRBV7-9 and TRBJ2-7; 7 nucleotides line up with TRBD1. Trimming at V came to 3 bases and at J to 2 bases, leaving 4 bases not matched to a gene. The CDR3 is 14 residues long. Germline V gene lookup returns CDR1 SEHNR and CDR2 FQNEAQ (reference sequence). CDR3 DNA sequence: TGTGCCAGCAGCTTTAAGGGACAGACCTACGAGCAGTACTTC. As protein: CASSFKGQTYEQYF.

V and J are TRBV29-1 and TRBJ2-3; D possibly uses TRBD1 or TRBD2 (7 bases each). CDR1 SQVTM and CDR2 ANQGSEA come from the germline V gene. V was clipped by 1 base and J by 6 bases, with 35 bases between them. CDR3 size: 21 residues. For the CDR3, the DNA is TGCAGCGTTGAAGGGATACCGGGACAGCAATCTAGTAGCGGGCGGGCTGATACGCAGTATTTT. This sequence encodes CSVEGIPGQQSSSGRADTQYF.

V gene TRBV4-3 combines with J gene TRBJ2-7; possibly TRBD2 for D (6 bases). This CDR3 has 15 amino acids. V lost 0 bases to trimming and J lost 3 bases, with 12 bases between them. Germline CDR1 and CDR2: LGHNA and YSLEER. Here the CDR3 DNA reads TGCGCCAGCAGCCAAGAAAGCGGGTACTTCTACGAGCAGTACTTC. It is translated as CASSQESGYFYEQYF.

The CDR3 sequence: CASSTGHYGYTF. CDR3 sequence (DNA): TGTGCCAGCAGTACAGGACACTATGGCTACACCTTC. J is TRBJ1-2 and V is TRBV6-1; TRBD1 might be the D (5 bases). Trimming took off 5 bases at V and 3 bases at J, with 7 bases between the two ends. The CDR3 runs 12 residues. Germline loops: CDR1 MNHNS, CDR2 SASEGT.

The V call is TRBV29-1, the J call TRBJ2-7; the D gene is possibly TRBD1 (5 bases). V was clipped by 4 bases and J by 2 bases, with 15 bases between them. The CDR3 covers 14 residues. CDR1 SQVTM and CDR2 ANQGSEA come from the germline V gene. The CDR3: CSVGPTGPTYEQYF. The CDR3 coding sequence is TGCAGCGTTGGGCCCACAGGTCCCACCTACGAGCAGTACTTC.

The chain employs TRBV5-4 and TRBJ1-1; tentative D call: TRBD1 (5 bases). Trimming stripped 2 bases from V and 5 bases from J, with 16 bases between. Germline assignment: CDR1 SGHNT and CDR2 YYREEE (reference sequence). This CDR3 is built from 15 residues. The CDR3 loop reads CASSFVEGRGTEAFF. The CDR3 DNA follows: TGTGCCAGCAGCTTTGTGGAGGGCCGGGGGACTGAAGCTTTCTTT.

This clone was observed once. Other DNA sequences in the same sample also yield this CDR3. The chain carries TRBV11-2 and TRBJ2-7; 7 bases line up with TRBD1. CDR1 is SGHAT and CDR2 is FQNNGV in the germline V gene. The ends lost 1 base at V and 2 bases at J; junction bases unmatched: 2. The CDR3 is made up of 14 amino acids. CDR3 protein: CASSLGGTAYEQYF. DNA of the CDR3: TGTGCCAGCAGCTTAGGTGGGACAGCCTACGAGCAGTACTTC.

The chain is built from TRBV4-1 and TRBJ1-4, with D tentatively TRBD1 (6 bases). This CDR3 region has 16 residues. The germline CDR1 and CDR2 sequences are MGHRA and YSYEKL. V lost 2 bases to trimming and J lost 4 bases, with 14 bases between them. The CDR3, as DNA: TGCGCCAGCAGCCAATTCCTACAGGGCCTTAATGAAAAACTGTTTTTT. Its protein is CASSQFLQGLNEKLFF.